The next 18 T cell receptor beta chains were all read from a single sample in a study of OX40 agonist ivuxolimab in advanced cancers. Repertoires were generated with immunoSEQ multiplex PCR, while TCRdb's copy carries only in-frame clones and drops some. This table has about 78,000 clones, about 91% appearing once. The material was CD4+ or CD8+ T cells sorted from blood, obtained in a trial of the OX40 agonist ivuxolimab. All receptors come from an adult with an advanced solid tumor such as melanoma, head and neck, liver or kidney cancer.

This clone was detected only a few times. The chain recombines TRBV19 with TRBJ1-1; D remains unclear. The germline gives CDR1 LNHDA, CDR2 SQIVND (reference sequence). V was trimmed by 3 bases and J by 1 base, leaving 12 bases between them. The CDR3 is 15 amino acids. CDR3 sequence (DNA): TGTGCCAGTAGTATCGTTGGAGGAGAGAACACTGAAGCTTTCTTT. It is translated as CASSIVGGENTEAFF.

The chain couples TRBV6-6 to TRBJ2-7; TRBD2 might be the D (6 bases). The germline V and J ends were trimmed by 2 bases and 3 bases, with 14 bases remaining between them. Germline assignment: CDR1 MNHNY and CDR2 SVGAGI (reference sequence). This CDR3 has 15 amino acids. The CDR3, as DNA: TGTGCCAGCAGTTACGGGGCTAGCGTCAGCTACGAGCAGTACTTC. Protein sequence: CASSYGASVSYEQYF.

The V gene is TRBV10-3, the J gene TRBJ1-1; TRBD1 is a possible D gene (6 bases). CDR1 is ENHRY, CDR2 SYGVKD, per germline. This CDR3 is built from 16 residues. Trimming removed 6 bases at V and 6 bases at J, with 23 bases between. Written as DNA, the CDR3 is TGTGCCATCAGCCGCATCCTACAGGGTTCTAGCGCTGAAGCTTTCTTT. Translation gives CAISRILQGSSAEAFF.

The J gene is TRBJ1-1, the V gene TRBV2; the D gene is possibly TRBD1 (5 bases). CDR1 is SNHLY and CDR2 is FYNNEI in the germline V gene. The CDR3 is made up of 14 amino acids. The ends were cut back, 4 bases at V and 4 bases at J, with 13 bases in the middle. The CDR3, as DNA: TGTGCCAGCAGTGGACCCGGGGGAGGCACTGAAGCTTTCTTT. It specifies CASSGPGGGTEAFF.

The chain uses TRBV7-9 and TRBJ2-5, with a possible D match to TRBD2 (6 bases). The germline V gene encodes CDR1 SEHNR and CDR2 FQNEAQ (reference sequence). This CDR3 has 13 residues. V was trimmed by 7 bases and J by 5 bases, leaving 14 bases between them. CDR3 nucleotide sequence: TGTGCCAGCACCCGCGGGGCTAGTGAGACCCAGTACTTC. As protein: CASTRGASETQYF.

The gene calls are TRBV5-6 and TRBJ2-3; D is unresolved. The CDR3 has 13 residues. Germline V CDR1 and CDR2: SGHDT, YYEEEE. Trimming stripped 4 bases from V and 3 bases from J, with 9 bases between. The CDR3 DNA is TGTGCCAGCAGCCCCCTTCGGACAGATACGCAGTATTTT. Protein sequence: CASSPLRTDTQYF.

This rearrangement joins TRBV19 to TRBJ1-5; 10 nucleotides match TRBD1. CDR3 length: 14 amino acids. The germline V gene encodes CDR1 LNHDA and CDR2 SQIVND (reference sequence). J lost 5 bases, V lost 3 bases, and 1 base had no gene match. This CDR3 is CASSMGQGYQPQHF. CDR3 bases: TGTGCCAGTAGTATGGGACAGGGGTATCAGCCCCAGCATTTT. The variable domain in full, completed from reference TRBV19 and TRBJ1-5, reads DGGITQSPKYLFRKEGQNVTLSCEQNLNHDAMYWYRQDPGQGLRLIYYSQIVNDFQKGDIAEGYSVSREKKESFPLTVTSAQKNPTAFYLCASSMGQGYQPQHFGDGTRLSIL.

This clone was seen a handful of times. The chain is built from TRBV4-2 and TRBJ2-7; weak D call: TRBD2 (5 bases). Trimming shortened V by 0 bases and J by 0 bases, and 12 bases separated the two germline ends. The length of the CDR3 is 16 residues. CDR1 and CDR2 (germline): LGHNA, YNFKEQ. The CDR3 reads CASSQDGAGNSYEQYF. CDR3 bases: TGTGCCAGCAGCCAAGATGGTGCGGGCAACTCCTACGAGCAGTACTTC.

The CDR3 region is CASSSALTSGGAGETQYF. CDR3 nucleotides: TGTGCCAGCAGCTCGGCCCTTACTAGCGGGGGGGCCGGGGAGACCCAGTACTTC. The genes are TRBV11-2 and TRBJ2-5; 13 bases agree with TRBD2. CDR1 SGHAT and CDR2 FQNNGV come from the germline V gene. The CDR3 is made up of 18 amino acids. The junction had 13 bases not matched to a gene; V was cut back by 4 bases and J by 5 bases.

The V call is TRBV19, the J call TRBJ1-2; D is undetermined. V lost 5 bases, J lost 0 bases, and 19 bases lay in between. The germline V gene has CDR1 LNHDA and CDR2 SQIVND (reference sequence). The CDR3 has 17 residues. The CDR3 DNA sequence: TGTGCCAGTAGTGTCCCCCGTGATGTAGGAGCTAACTATGGCTACACCTTC. Encoded protein: CASSVPRDVGANYGYTF.

The J gene is TRBJ1-6, the V gene TRBV18; D not certain. This CDR3 is 15 amino acids long. Trimming removed 2 bases at V and 7 bases at J, with 12 bases between. The germline gives CDR1 KGHSH, CDR2 LQKENI. The CDR3 sequence is CASSPGRLLNSPLHF. The CDR3 region has the DNA TGTGCCAGCTCACCAGGCAGGCTCTTGAATTCACCCCTCCACTTT.

V gene TRBV14 combines with J gene TRBJ1-3; D not certain. V gave up 4 bases and J gave up 0 bases, with 13 bases separating them. Germline-derived CDR1 and CDR2 are SGHDN and FVKESK. There are 16 residues in the CDR3. The CDR3, as DNA: TGTGCCAGCAGCCGGAACCTTCGGGGCTCTGGAAACACCATATATTTT. The encoded protein is CASSRNLRGSGNTIYF.

V is TRBV11-2 and J is TRBJ1-6; the match to TRBD1 covers 12 bases. From germline, CDR1 is SGHAT and CDR2 FQNNGV. The CDR3 is 17 amino acids. Trimming at V came to 5 bases and at J to 8 bases, leaving 10 bases not matched to a gene. CDR3 DNA: TGTGCCAGCAGCCCAGGGAGGGACAGGGGGCTTTATTCACCCCTCCACTTT. It yields the protein CASSPGRDRGLYSPLHF.

The chain employs TRBV5-1 and TRBJ2-5; tentative D call: TRBD1 (5 bases). V shed 0 bases and J shed 4 bases, with 10 bases lying between them. From germline, CDR1 is SGHRS and CDR2 YFSETQ. This CDR3 has 14 residues. The CDR3 is CASSLVQGGETQYF. The DNA of the CDR3 is TGCGCCAGCAGCTTGGTCCAGGGTGGAGAGACCCAGTACTTC.

V is TRBV5-6 and J is TRBJ2-7; D possibly corresponds to TRBD2 (5 bases). This CDR3 region has 13 residues. Looked up from germline, CDR1 is SGHDT and CDR2 is YYEEEE. V lost 4 bases and J lost 2, with 10 bases in between. Written as DNA, the CDR3 is TGTGCCAGCAGCCCCCTGCGGGCCTACGAGCAGTACTTC. Translation gives CASSPLRAYEQYF.

Of note for this clone: Other nucleotide sequences from this sample produce the same CDR3. The gene calls are TRBV5-1 and TRBJ2-7; D possibly corresponds to TRBD2 (6 bases). CDR1 and CDR2 from the germline V gene are SGHRS and YFSETQ. CDR3 length: 13 residues. V was trimmed by 4 bases and J by 1 base, leaving 9 bases between them. CDR3 in amino acids: CASSHGRSYEQYF. In DNA, the CDR3 is TGCGCCAGCAGCCATGGGAGGTCCTACGAGCAGTACTTC.

The V and J genes are TRBV2 and TRBJ2-4; D is tentatively TRBD1 or TRBD2 (6 bases each). Trimming removed 2 bases from V and 6 bases from J, with 14 bases in between. Germline loops: CDR1 SNHLY, CDR2 FYNNEI. CDR3 size: 15 residues. CDR3 protein: CASSERGPTGNIQYF. The CDR3 DNA reads TGTGCCAGCAGTGAACGGGGGCCAACGGGAAACATTCAGTACTTC.

V gene TRBV5-4 combines with J gene TRBJ2-3, with TRBD2 matching 10 bases. The V gene's germline CDR1 is SGHNT and CDR2 YYREEE (reference sequence). This CDR3 region has 16 residues. V was pared by 4 bases and J by 2 bases, with 7 bases of the junction left unmatched. CDR3: CASSRRTSGVTDTQYF. Written as DNA, the CDR3 is TGTGCCAGCAGCCGCCGTACTAGCGGGGTCACAGATACGCAGTATTTT.